This T cell receptor (beta chain) was documented in a study of control samples from healthy donors and cancer patients. Trimming removed 2 bases from V and 2 bases from J, with 10 bases in between. Germline loops: CDR1 GTSNPN, CDR2 SVGIG (reference sequence). The CDR3 has 14 residues. Libraries were prepared by immunoSEQ multiplex PCR; TCRdb keeps only in-frame clonotypes and omits some of them. The repertoire consists of 150,000 to 200,000 clones, with approximately 95% occurring once and the leading ten covering more than 1.4%. The genes are TRBV30 and TRBJ1-3, with D possibly matching TRBD1 (5 bases). Sequenced material: blood. The receptor comes from a man between 18 and 35 years old in good health. In DNA form, the CDR3 reads TGTGCCTGGAGTTCCGGGACGACTGGAAACACCATATATTTT. Residues: CAWSSGTTGNTIYF.